What follows are 7 T cell receptor beta chains derived from one specimen sequenced in a study of regulatory T cells in long-lasting Graves disease. The time point is: newly diagnosed GD, antithyroid drugs for less than 3 months. PBMCs were the source of the RNA used for TCR sequencing. The TCR beta library used iRepertoire HTBI primers with Arm-PCR amplification of CDR3. One entry per CDR3 protein, called by TCRdb with MiXCR from the multiplex PCR reads. The sample records about 440,000 distinct CDR3 sequences, 15% being singletons. This sample also belongs to another study, concerning T cells in Graves' hyperthyroidism and ophthalmopathy.

This specimen consisted of peripheral blood mononuclear cells (PBMCs), obtained at new diagnosis, from a patient treated with antithyroid drugs. The receptors originated from a woman aged 25 to 39 with Graves disease.

The rearrangement joins TRBV6-1 to TRBJ2-7; TRBD2 matches at 8 bases. The J segment lost 2 bases and the V segment lost 6 bases, leaving 6 bases of the junction unmatched. This CDR3 contains 14 residues. CDR1 is MNHNS, CDR2 SASEGT, per germline. The CDR3 DNA is TGTGCCAGCAGGTCAGTCGGGAGGGCCTACGAGCAGTACTTC. Translation gives CASRSVGRAYEQYF.

This clonotype has a count of ten or more. This chain joins TRBV2 and TRBJ1-5, with a weak D call TRBD1 (6 bases). The germline V and J ends were trimmed by 6 bases and 0 bases, with 24 bases remaining between them. Per the germline V gene, CDR1 is SNHLY and CDR2 is FYNNEI. The CDR3 is 19 amino acids. CDR3 in amino acids: CASREGGGTGQTSNQPQHF. The CDR3 DNA reads TGTGCCAGCAGGGAGGGGGGGGGGACCGGACAGACTAGCAATCAGCCCCAGCATTTT.

This sequence joins TRBV15 and TRBJ2-1; 13 positions match TRBD2. V was pared by 3 bases and J by 10 bases, with 6 bases of the junction left unmatched. The CDR3 length is 15 residues. The germline CDR1 and CDR2 sequences are LNHNV and YYDKDF (reference sequence). CDR3 bases: TGTGCCACCAGCAGTGGGACTAGCGGGAAGTGGGAGCAGTTCTTC. Its translation: CATSSGTSGKWEQFF.

There are many counts of this clonotype. The rearrangement uses TRBV12-3 or TRBV12-4 and TRBJ2-7; 8 bases map to TRBD1. This CDR3 region has 15 residues. V trimming: 3 bases; J trimming: 7 bases; junction bases outside the gene matches: 11. DNA of the CDR3: TGTGCCAGCAGTTTTGCCGGGACAGGTGACGGGGAGCAGTACTTC. It yields the protein CASSFAGTGDGEQYF.

This clonotype was seen many times. CDR3 in amino acids: CASSSGLAGVGETQYF. For the CDR3, the DNA is TGTGCCAGCAGCTCGGGACTAGCGGGAGTTGGAGAGACCCAGTACTTC. This sequence joins TRBV12-3 or TRBV12-4 and TRBJ2-5; 14 bases align to TRBD2. This CDR3 comprises 16 residues. J gave up 4 bases and V 6 bases, and 7 bases lay outside the gene matches.

Worth noting for this clonotype: A much larger clone lies a single base off, so this may be a read error. The rearrangement links TRBV6-2 or TRBV6-3 to TRBJ1-5, with unresolved D. This CDR3 has 15 residues. CDR1 and CDR2 from the germline V gene are MNHEY and SVGEGT. The CDR3 region has the DNA TGTGCCAGCAGTGTAAGACCCGATAGCAGTCAGCCCCAGCATTTT. Protein sequence: CASSVRPDSSQPQHF.

The chain is built from TRBV20-1 and TRBJ2-2; D remains ambiguous. CDR1 is DFQATT and CDR2 is SNEGSKA in the germline V gene (reference sequence). Trimming shortened V by 6 bases and J by 1 base, and 12 bases separated the two germline ends. The CDR3 covers 14 residues. The CDR3 bases are TGCAGTGCACATCCCCGCCAGAACACCGGGGAGCTGTTTTTT. Its translation: CSAHPRQNTGELFF.